The 23 T cell receptor beta chains presented below share a single source sample, sequenced in a study of T cell repertoires in cytomegalovirus infection. For these TCRs, the target antigens are not known. Each CDR3 protein is one row after TCRdb ran MiXCR on the reads. The repertoire includes about a million distinct CDR3 sequences, roughly 30% of them detected once, and more than 12% sits in the top ten. The input for sequencing was cultured CD8+ T cells from PBMCs, taken from culture after CMV antigen stimulation. The source is a human donor in good health (CMV status not recorded). Some clones in this sample may be carry-over from other donors' samples.

The CDR3 here is CASSPLGGVEAFF. The CDR3 DNA follows: TGCGCCAGCAGCCCGCTTGGAGGGGTTGAAGCTTTCTTT. The chain joins TRBV5-1 to TRBJ1-1, with a possible D match to TRBD1 (5 bases). The ends were cut back, 4 bases at V and 7 bases at J, with 14 bases in the middle. CDR1 SGHRS and CDR2 YFSETQ come from the germline V gene. CDR3 length: 13 amino acids.

The chain links TRBV7-6 to TRBJ1-4; possibly TRBD1 for D (5 bases). V lost 6 bases, J lost 4 bases, and 24 bases lay in between. Germline loops: CDR1 SGHVS, CDR2 FNYEAQ. CDR3 length equals 18 residues. In DNA, the CDR3 is TGTGCCAGCAGGTCGCGGGGGGATTTGGAGGTCCATAATGAAAAACTGTTTTTT. It codes for CASRSRGDLEVHNEKLFF.

This clonotype was picked up one time. A read error may account for a junction end that differs from germline. The chain couples TRBV7-9 to TRBJ2-7; possible D gene TRBD1, 7 bases. Germline lookup yields CDR1 SEHNR and CDR2 FQNEAQ (reference sequence). This CDR3 has 15 residues. The CDR3 region is CVSSLVSGGLYEQYF. For the CDR3, the DNA is TGTGTCAGCAGCTTAGTTTCAGGGGGACTCTACGAGCAGTACTTC.

The V and J genes are TRBV15 and TRBJ2-1, with 7 bases identical to TRBD1. The CDR3 is 16 amino acids. The ends lost 3 bases at V and 1 base at J; junction bases unmatched: 6. Germline-derived CDR1 and CDR2 are LNHNV and YYDKDF (reference sequence). The CDR3 loop is CATSRGRQGSYNEQFF. In DNA, the CDR3 is TGTGCCACCAGCAGGGGCCGACAGGGATCCTACAATGAGCAGTTCTTC.

At least ten counts were recorded for this clonotype. This chain joins TRBV19 and TRBJ2-7; TRBD1 agrees at 7 bases. The ends lost 8 bases at V and 2 bases at J; junction bases unmatched: 6. Per germline, CDR1 LNHDA and CDR2 SQIVND (reference sequence). The CDR3 contains 13 residues. In nucleotides, the CDR3 is TGTGCCAGTGAGGGGACAGATACCTACGAGCAGTACTTC. Translation: CASEGTDTYEQYF.

This rearrangement joins TRBV10-3 to TRBJ2-3; 7 positions match TRBD1. The CDR3 covers 18 residues. The germline gives CDR1 ENHRY, CDR2 SYGVKD. The CDR3: CVNSEFLPGTAYTDTQYF. Written as DNA, the CDR3 is TGTGTCAACAGTGAGTTTCTACCCGGGACAGCTTACACAGATACGCAGTATTTT.

The genes are TRBV2 and TRBJ2-3, with TRBD2 as a possible D gene (6 bases). The CDR3 spans 18 residues. CDR1 SNHLY and CDR2 FYNNEI come from the germline V gene. V was trimmed by 0 bases and J by 2 bases, leaving 18 bases between them. This CDR3 is CASSEAIVAGQLTDTQYF. CDR3 in DNA: TGTGCCAGCAGTGAAGCAATAGTTGCGGGGCAACTCACAGATACGCAGTATTTT.

Details on this clonotype: At one of its ends the junction is not consistent with the germline gene, which may arise from a read error. The chain combines TRBV15 with TRBJ2-1; 7 bases line up with TRBD1. CDR1 and CDR2 (germline): LNHNV, YYDKDF (reference sequence). CDR3 length: 16 amino acids. The CDR3 bases are TGTGCCACCAGCAGAGGGTGGGACAGTTACTACAATGAGCAGTTCTTT. This encodes CATSRGWDSYYNEQFF.

V is TRBV7-9 and J is TRBJ1-1; 8 bases map to TRBD1. With 7 bases clipped from V and 4 bases from J, the junction kept 8 bases outside the gene matches. The CDR3 covers 14 residues. Germline CDR1 reads SEHNR; CDR2 reads FQNEAQ (reference sequence). The DNA of the CDR3 is TGTGCCAGCACTTATCAGGGGGCGGCCACTGAAGCTTTCTTT. This gives the protein CASTYQGAATEAFF.

The V call is TRBV12-3 or TRBV12-4, the J call TRBJ2-7, with D possibly being TRBD2 (6 bases). This CDR3 comprises 13 residues. Between the trimmed V and J ends, which lost 2 bases and 6 bases, there was a span of 11 bases. The CDR3 spells CASSLTLGGEQYV. The CDR3 DNA reads as TGTGCCAGCAGTTTAACCCTCGGGGGCGAGCAGTACGTC.

The V gene is TRBV27, the J gene TRBJ1-6; D not resolved. CDR1 and CDR2 from the germline V gene are MNHEY and SMNVEV (reference sequence). This CDR3 is 15 amino acids long. V lost 0 bases and J 5 bases, leaving 8 bases between the germline ends. The CDR3 nucleotides are TGTGCCAGCAGTTTATCAGCAGGAAATAATTCACCCCTCCACTTT. Amino acids: CASSLSAGNNSPLHF.

This clonotype was recorded at least ten times. This chain links TRBV25-1 with TRBJ2-2; perhaps D is TRBD1 or TRBD2 (5 bases each). The CDR3 extends over 14 amino acids. V was clipped by 6 bases and J by 6 bases, with 14 bases between them. CDR1 and CDR2 (germline): MGHDK, SYGVNS. The CDR3 coding sequence is TGTGCCAGCAGGAAGCCCGGGACGCCCGGGGAGCTGTTTTTT. Amino acid sequence: CASRKPGTPGELFF. The complete variable domain, with remaining parts taken from reference TRBV25-1 and TRBJ2-2, reads EADIYQTPRYLVIGTGKKITLECSQTMGHDKMYWYQQDPGMELHLIHYSYGVNSTEKGDLSSESTVSRIRTEHFPLTLESARPSHTSQYLCASRKPGTPGELFFGEGSRLTVL.

This clonotype appeared many times. The rearrangement joins TRBV7-2 to TRBJ2-7; no reliable D call. V was cut by 4 bases and J by 2 bases, with 21 bases left in between. The CDR3 has 17 residues. CDR1 is SGHTA, CDR2 FQGNSA, per germline. The CDR3 loop is CASSYRLSRTSTYEQYF. The CDR3, as DNA: TGTGCCAGCAGCTATCGACTTAGCCGGACGTCAACCTACGAGCAGTACTTC.

The chain links TRBV7-9 to TRBJ1-2; D is possibly TRBD1 (6 bases). There are 16 residues in the CDR3. V lost 5 bases to trimming and J lost 3 bases, with 19 bases between them. CDR1 is SEHNR and CDR2 is FQNEAQ in the germline V gene (reference sequence). The chain's CDR3 is CASSPPPGGADYGYTF. Written as DNA, the CDR3 is TGTGCCAGCAGCCCCCCCCCCGGGGGCGCAGACTATGGCTACACCTTC.

A few counts support this clonotype. The chain uses TRBV11-2 and TRBJ2-7; D perhaps matches TRBD2 (5 bases). CDR1 is SGHAT, CDR2 FQNNGV, per germline. The CDR3 spans 16 residues. The ends were cut back, 4 bases at V and 5 bases at J, with 21 bases in the middle. The CDR3 nucleotides read TGTGCCAGCAGCTCCCAGGAGGTTAATCCTTCCCACGAGCAGTACGTC. Protein product: CASSSQEVNPSHEQYV.

J is TRBJ1-6 and V is TRBV20-1; D possibly corresponds to TRBD1 (5 bases). CDR1 and CDR2 from the germline V gene are DFQATT and SNEGSKA (reference sequence). The CDR3 runs 17 residues. The ends were cut back, 6 bases at V and 9 bases at J, with 27 bases in the middle. For the CDR3, the DNA is TGCAGTGCCACGTTGGCCAAGGCAGAGGGGCGTCGTTCACCCCTCCACTTT. Encoded protein: CSATLAKAEGRRSPLHF.

This clonotype was observed a handful of times. The chain combines TRBV11-2 with TRBJ2-1; D gene ambiguous. Trimming cost V 6 bases and J 0 bases, with 18 bases left between them. CDR3 length equals 17 residues. Germline assignment: CDR1 SGHAT and CDR2 FQNNGV. The CDR3 nucleotides are TGTGCCAGCAGGGGTCCCGGACGGCGAAGCTCCTACAATGAGCAGTTCTTC. This gives the protein CASRGPGRRSSYNEQFF.

This sequence joins TRBV6-2 or TRBV6-3 and TRBJ2-1; 7 nucleotides line up with TRBD2. The germline CDR1 and CDR2 sequences are MNHEY and SVGEGT. This CDR3 has 14 residues. The junction had 8 bases not matched to a gene; V was cut back by 6 bases and J by 6 bases. DNA for the CDR3: TGTGCCAGCAGGGTTAGCGGGTTGCTCAATGAGCAGTTCTTC. Translated, it gives CASRVSGLLNEQFF.

Comment on this clonotype: One end of the junction does not line up with germline, which may come from a read error. The rearrangement joins TRBV15 to TRBJ2-7; D is uncertain. Germline-derived CDR1 and CDR2 are LNHNV and YYDKDF (reference sequence). This CDR3 spans 12 amino acids. The CDR3 loop is CATSRDSFEQYF. CDR3 DNA: TGTGCCACCAGCAGAGATTCCTTCGAGCAGTACTTC.

This CDR3 reads CASSPTLHIQYF. The CDR3 bases are TGTGCCAGCAGTCCTACCCTTCACATTCAGTACTTC. This chain uses TRBV28 with TRBJ2-4; no definite D call. Germline CDR1 reads MDHEN; CDR2 reads SYDVKM. V was cut by 5 bases and J by 8 bases, with 10 bases left in between. There are 12 residues in the CDR3.

The V gene is TRBV28, the J gene TRBJ1-1; 7 positions match TRBD1. Losses at the gene ends were 3 bases for V and 2 bases for J; bases not matched to a gene: 6. The germline V gene has CDR1 MDHEN and CDR2 SYDVKM. The CDR3 runs 15 residues. The chain's CDR3 is CASSFPGQENTEAFF. DNA for the CDR3: TGTGCCAGCAGTTTTCCTGGACAGGAAAACACTGAAGCTTTCTTT.

V usage is TRBV6-5 and J usage is TRBJ2-3, with D possibly being TRBD1 (6 bases). Between the trimmed V and J ends, which lost 5 bases and 4 bases, there was a span of 19 bases. The CDR3 is 16 residues long. In germline, CDR1 is MNHEY, CDR2 SVGAGI. CDR3 residues: CASSVTGRFYPDTQYF. As DNA, the CDR3 is TGTGCCAGCAGTGTAACAGGGCGTTTTTATCCAGATACGCAGTATTTT.

In its sample, this clonotype was seen a few times. J is TRBJ2-5 and V is TRBV27; no clear D. CDR3 length equals 14 residues. Germline CDR1 MNHEY, CDR2 SMNVEV (reference sequence). V shed 3 bases and J shed 2 bases, with 10 bases lying between them. In DNA form, the CDR3 reads TGTGCCAGCAGTTTGATGCTCGGGCAAGAGACCCAGTACTTC. It translates to CASSLMLGQETQYF.